This entry features one T cell receptor beta chain sequence. It lacks a known antigen. It has no much larger one-base neighbor in the sample; base qualities were not kept. The cohort comprised some 700 healthy bone marrow donors. Cohort members were all nominally healthy when sampled, although unrecorded immune exposures were likely present. The donor tested CMV seronegative, placing the donor among the 350 to 400 seronegative members of the cohort. A peripheral blood sample was provided by each donor, and peripheral blood mononuclear cells were used for TCR beta sequencing. Genomic DNA was extracted from the blood cell samples with the Qiagen DNeasy Blood Extraction Kit. The V end loses 3 bases and the J end loses 1 base, and a stretch of 6 bases separates them. Spanning cysteine to phenylalanine, the CDR3 consists of 13 amino acids. Kept here is only the CDR3 DNA, which spans 39 bases and is read in frame from base 1. CDR1 and CDR2 were assigned from the germline V gene as SGHAT and FQNNGV.

The sample comes from a study of cytomegalovirus exposure and HLA in healthy donors (dated by TCRdb to the late 2010s). Describing the broader study: An earlier analysis of 550 to 700 of the donors reported about 250 Gb of sequence data and some 100 million unique TCR beta sequences from 190 million or so T cells. All discovery cohort repertoires had been generated using a single sequencing platform. Of the 300 to 450 genotyped donors, roughly 76% were placed in the genetic ancestry cluster associated with self-reported Caucasian donors. Donor age, sex, ethnicity and CMV serostatus were compiled together with the repertoire data. Rather than drawing on any new phenotypic data, the later analysis identified candidate immune exposures from TCR beta sequences and the way those sequences occurred across donors. The study was designed to test whether signatures of past pathogen exposure could be identified by cataloging public T cell receptors. High-throughput TCR immunosequencing, statistical association of individual TCRs with disease status, and machine learning were combined to predict cytomegalovirus infection status. In an earlier analysis of 587 of the donors, high-throughput TCR beta sequencing was used to judge whether each TCR beta V gene segment behaved as functional or pseudogenic. The number of donors typed differed by locus, with 629-630 for A, B, C, DRB1 and DQB1, around 520 for DQA1, 600 to 610 for DPA1, and about 450 for DPB1. A few DR-DQ haplotypes were treated as single units for association and clustering because of strong linkage in the cohort. Along with the roughly 710-subject first cohort, a separate validation cohort of over a hundred different subjects was used. An early release that covered fewer than 750 HLA-typed donors contained approximately 300 gigabases of sequencing data and 85 million to 100 million unique TCR sequences. The study used immunosequencing to profile the T cell repertoires of several hundred subjects and linked those repertoires to cytomegalovirus serostatus. Across around 400 genotyped donors of the cohort, an average of about 240,000 unique TCR beta nucleotide sequences per donor were sequenced, and 15% to 20% of those sequences were non-productive. HLA typing included class I and class II loci at four-digit resolution. Genome-wide SNP genotypes for about 55% of the roughly 670 donors were used in a later genetic analysis, which treated that subset as a discovery cohort. A later analysis re-analyzed previously published TCR beta repertoires from 650 to 800 donors and added high-resolution HLA genotyping to study TCR occurrence patterns.

Libraries were built with the immunoSEQ multiplex PCR assay. For the multiplex PCR, a mixture combining 60 forward primers for TCR Vbeta segments and 13 reverse primers for TCR Jbeta segments was used. The CDR3 region of rearranged TCR beta genes was amplified from genomic DNA by a multiplex PCR assay. Amplified TCR beta libraries were sequenced as 87-base-pair reads on the Illumina HiSeq System. As for the original processing: A later analysis tallied roughly 78 million unique TCR beta chains across the approximately 670 repertoires, and approximately 11 million of those chains were shared by two or more donors. Raw reads were error-corrected and collapsed into unique sequences by a nearest-neighbor algorithm in which closely related sequences were merged to remove PCR and sequencing errors. Alignment of CDR3 sequences to IMGT reference sequences was used to assign V, D and J gene segments. For a sequence to be retained, a match of at least six nucleotides to both a V gene segment and a J gene segment was required. A rearrangement counted as productive if the CDR3 had no stop codons and remained in frame with V and J, and every other rearrangement counted as non-productive. CDR3 was defined by IMGT convention, running from the second conserved V-encoded cysteine to the conserved J-encoded phenylalanine. The earlier analysis of approximately 590 of the donors excluded any sequence lacking an unambiguous match to a single V gene segment. An earlier analysis of some 610 of the donors called V segments functional above 56.7% productive rearrangements and segregating when the between-donor standard deviation exceeded 5%. A statistical classification framework was developed to diagnose cytomegalovirus status using the catalog of TCR beta chain sequences. In a later analysis, V and J genes were assigned by comparing TCR nucleotide sequences against IMGT/GENE-DB human TR gene sequences. The TCRdist pipeline was used in a later analysis to assign CDR3 sequences and most-parsimonious VDJ recombination scenarios. A later analysis defined each TCR beta chain by its CDR3 amino acid sequence plus V-gene family, and excluded reads lacking a unique V-gene family. A later analysis removed several hundred highly shared, low-generation-probability nucleotide sequences to deal with suspected cross-contamination and a sequencing artifact. In a later analysis, a clonal expansion index was calculated for each public chain from normalized within-repertoire ranks of inferred template counts. A later analysis computed generation probabilities with a VDJ recombination model fitted to out-of-frame rearrangements, and checked the results against IGoR. A later analysis scored TCR-TCR, TCR-HLA and TCR-CMV co-occurrence with hypergeometric tests, applying a repertoire-size bias correction to TCR pairs. In a later analysis, false discovery rates were estimated by permuting HLA or CMV assignments 20 times. A later analysis grouped co-occurring TCRs with DBSCAN, adding TCRdist sequence similarity when clustering within HLA-allele-positive subsets. Repertoires with fewer than 30,000 or more than 120,000 public chains, plus five repertoires with anomalous nucleotide sharing, were excluded from co-occurrence clustering. TCRdb provides this immuneACCESS table in a form limited to in-frame rearrangements. Some clones are lacking; in checked studies, under half of them reflect an unresolved V gene, and why the rest are absent is not known. V, J and clone size are those of that table, while D and trimming were read from the DNA. Across this sample there are 110,000 or so clones, with roughly 15% seen only once. The ten largest clones take up 0.83% of the sample.

Results the study describes overall, beyond this receptor: Because the 87-base-pair reads could not distinguish some IMGT-functional V segments, including TRBV6-2 and TRBV6-3, those segments were excluded. While some public TCRs were present in many individuals, most TCR sequences turned up only very rarely across donors. V-gene and J-gene trimming of TCR beta chains was associated with a missense DCLRE1C variant in a later genetic analysis, and the association was replicated in an independent cohort. A later analysis found that most CMV-associated TCR beta chains appeared HLA-restricted, with HLA associations seemingly driven largely by CMV exposure. A later genetic analysis reported fewer N-insertions in productive TCRs among donors in an Asian-associated ancestry cluster than the roughly 670-donor mean. According to a later analysis, TCR association rates differed among HLA loci, with DRB1 alleles showing the most associated TCRs and HLA-C alleles showing the fewest. Only TCR beta chains were sequenced in this cohort, and the absence of alpha or paired-chain data limited detectable features. A cluster of highly shared sequence variants was judged likely to represent a technical artifact of the sequencing pipeline. A later analysis reported that several top co-occurrence clusters appeared linked to parvovirus B19, influenza, CMV and Epstein-Barr virus. The presence/absence analyses assumed that sequencing depth was roughly uniform across donors, and that assumption may not be true. A further reported finding was that TCR beta sequences accurately predicted the HLA-A and HLA-B alleles for most subjects in the first cohort. Because counts were too low, about 18 rarely observed V segments, including chromosome 9 orphons, were excluded from the earlier analysis of around 590 of the donors. HLA typing was unavailable for some donors at each locus, so association tests used only the typed subset. Immune exposure information for the cohort was limited to CMV serostatus. Assigning TCR associations to individual alleles was difficult when HLA alleles, especially DR and DQ, strongly co-occurred. Correlated functional status among segregating V segments might be attributable to linkage disequilibrium, but an unknown experimental factor could not be ruled out. In an earlier analysis of 587 of the donors, most TCR beta V segments were observed in productive rearrangements about 90% or about 30% of the time, broadly matching IMGT annotations. In a later analysis, 16,951 TCR beta sequences were associated with specific HLA alleles at a false discovery rate of 0.05. In a later analysis, HLA-associated TCR beta chains were found to be more clonally expanded and to have lower generation probabilities than equally common non-associated chains. A total of 150 or so TCR beta chains were listed by the study as associated with cytomegalovirus. Cytomegalovirus status was reported to be diagnosed by the classifier with high specificity and sensitivity in both the original and validation cohorts. In vitro tests confirmed that a few of the cytomegalovirus-associated TCR beta chains recognize cytomegalovirus antigens. The authors suggested that the approach could potentially be generalized to other disease states and immunological phenotypes.

The TCR originated in a female donor in good health and CMV-seronegative. Recombination linked TRBV11-2 to TRBJ1-1; the D gene cannot be resolved reliably. The sample taken for sequencing was PBMCs. The CDR3 loop reads CASSFPWNTEAFF. Here is the DNA: TGTGCCAGCAGCTTCCCGTGGAACACTGAAGCTTTCTTT.